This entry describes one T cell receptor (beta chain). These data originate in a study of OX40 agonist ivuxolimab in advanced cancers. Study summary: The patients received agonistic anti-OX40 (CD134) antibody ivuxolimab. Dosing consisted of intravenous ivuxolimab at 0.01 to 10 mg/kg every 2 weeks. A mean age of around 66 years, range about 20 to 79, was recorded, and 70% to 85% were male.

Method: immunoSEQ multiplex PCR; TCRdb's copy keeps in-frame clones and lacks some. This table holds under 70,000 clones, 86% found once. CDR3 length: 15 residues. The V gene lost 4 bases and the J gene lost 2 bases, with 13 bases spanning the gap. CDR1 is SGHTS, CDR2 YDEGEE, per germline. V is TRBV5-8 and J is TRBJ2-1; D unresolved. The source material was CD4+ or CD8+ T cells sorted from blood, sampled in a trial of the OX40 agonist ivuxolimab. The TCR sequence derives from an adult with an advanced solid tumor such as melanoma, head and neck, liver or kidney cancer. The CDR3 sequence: CASSPGPGTYNEQFF. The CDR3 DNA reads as TGTGCCAGCAGCCCCGGGCCGGGCACCTACAATGAGCAGTTCTTC.